The clone carrying this TCR beta chain was counted a single time. This entry comes from a study of blood T cell repertoires in COVID-19. On the study more broadly: T cells, B-cell-depleted T cells, or PBMCs supplied cDNA or gDNA.

Clones were read by immunoSEQ multiplex PCR, and TCRdb kept only the in-frame ones, dropping some. This table has over 200,000 clones, roughly 87% appearing once. Germline CDR1 MNHEY, CDR2 SVGAGI. CDR3 size: 14 residues. V dropped 8 bases and J dropped 0; count of bases not matched to a gene: 5. The receptor's source is a middle-aged man with active or convalescent COVID-19. The chain is built from TRBV6-5 and TRBJ2-3, with 7 bases that match TRBD1. Sequencing was done on a sample of peripheral blood. The CDR3 reads CASGDRASTDTQYF. DNA for the CDR3: TGTGCCAGCGGAGACAGGGCCAGCACAGATACGCAGTATTTT.